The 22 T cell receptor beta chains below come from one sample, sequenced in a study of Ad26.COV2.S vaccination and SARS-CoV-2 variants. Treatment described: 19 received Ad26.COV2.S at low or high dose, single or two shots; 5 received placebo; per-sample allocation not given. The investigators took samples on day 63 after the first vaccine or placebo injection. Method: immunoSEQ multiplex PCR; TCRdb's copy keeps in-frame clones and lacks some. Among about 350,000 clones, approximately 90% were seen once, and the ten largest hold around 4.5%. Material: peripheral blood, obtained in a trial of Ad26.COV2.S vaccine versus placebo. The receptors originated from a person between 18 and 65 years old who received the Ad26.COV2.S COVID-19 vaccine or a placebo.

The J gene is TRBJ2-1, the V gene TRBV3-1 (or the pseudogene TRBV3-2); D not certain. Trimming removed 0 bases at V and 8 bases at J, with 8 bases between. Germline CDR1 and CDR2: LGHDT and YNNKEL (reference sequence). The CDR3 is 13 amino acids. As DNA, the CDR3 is TGTGCCAGCAGCCAAGATCGCGGCGATGAGCAGTTCTTC. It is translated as CASSQDRGDEQFF.

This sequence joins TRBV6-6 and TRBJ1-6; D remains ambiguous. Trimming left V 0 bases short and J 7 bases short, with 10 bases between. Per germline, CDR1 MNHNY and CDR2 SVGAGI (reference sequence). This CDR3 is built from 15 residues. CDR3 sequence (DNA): TGTGCCAGCAGTTACTCAGAGGTGTTGAATTCACCCCTCCACTTT. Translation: CASSYSEVLNSPLHF.

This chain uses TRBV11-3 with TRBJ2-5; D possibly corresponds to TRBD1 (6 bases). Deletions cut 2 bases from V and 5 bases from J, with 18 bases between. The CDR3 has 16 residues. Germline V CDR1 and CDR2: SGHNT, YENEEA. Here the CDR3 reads CASSLRQAGPPETQYF. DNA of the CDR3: TGTGCCAGCAGCTTAAGACAGGCAGGGCCGCCGGAGACCCAGTACTTC.

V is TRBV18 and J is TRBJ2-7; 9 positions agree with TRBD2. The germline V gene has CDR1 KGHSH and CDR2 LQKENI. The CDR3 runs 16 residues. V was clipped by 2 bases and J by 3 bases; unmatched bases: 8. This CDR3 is CASSPDSGLAFYEQYF. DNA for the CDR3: TGTGCCAGCTCACCAGACTCAGGACTAGCGTTCTACGAGCAGTACTTC. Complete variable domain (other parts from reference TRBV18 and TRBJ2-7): NAGVMQNPRHLVRRRGQEARLRCSPMKGHSHVYWYRQLPEEGLKFMVYLQKENIIDESGMPKERFSAEFPKEGPSILRIQQVVRGDSAAYFCASSPDSGLAFYEQYFGPGTRLTVT.

The CDR3 DNA follows: TGTGCCAGTAGTATATACGGACTAGCGGGGGCGGACCCCTACGAGCAGTACTTC. This encodes CASSIYGLAGADPYEQYF. J is TRBJ2-7 and V is TRBV19; the match to TRBD2 covers 13 bases. J was trimmed by 2 bases and V by 2 bases; bases with no gene match: 9. Germline V gene sequence: CDR1 LNHDA, CDR2 SQIVND (reference sequence). This CDR3 contains 18 residues.

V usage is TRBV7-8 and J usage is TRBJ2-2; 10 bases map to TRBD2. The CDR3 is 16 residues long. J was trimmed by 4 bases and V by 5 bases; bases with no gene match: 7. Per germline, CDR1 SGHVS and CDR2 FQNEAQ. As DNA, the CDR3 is TGTGCCAGCAGCGTATCTAGCGGGAGCGGCACCGGGGAGCTGTTTTTT. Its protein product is CASSVSSGSGTGELFF.

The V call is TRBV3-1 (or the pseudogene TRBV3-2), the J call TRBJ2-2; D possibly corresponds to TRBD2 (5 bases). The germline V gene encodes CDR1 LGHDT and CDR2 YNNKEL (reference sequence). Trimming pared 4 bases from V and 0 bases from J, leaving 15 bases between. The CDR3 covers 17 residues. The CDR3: CASSLDYSQSNTGELFF. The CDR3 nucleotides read TGTGCCAGCAGCCTCGACTATAGCCAATCGAACACCGGGGAGCTGTTTTTT.

CDR3 sequence: CASSVGTSFEQYF. CDR3 bases: TGTGCCAGCAGCGTAGGGACTAGCTTCGAGCAGTACTTC. The chain has TRBV9 and TRBJ2-7; 8 bases line up with TRBD2. Germline V gives CDR1 SGDLS, CDR2 YYNGEE. The J segment lost 6 bases and the V segment lost 0 bases, leaving 2 bases of the junction unmatched. The CDR3 extends over 13 amino acids.

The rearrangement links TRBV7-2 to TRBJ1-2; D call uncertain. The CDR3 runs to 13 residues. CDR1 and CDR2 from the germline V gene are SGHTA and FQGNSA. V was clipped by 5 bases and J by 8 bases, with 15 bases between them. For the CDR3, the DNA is TGTGCCAGCAGCCCGGACCTCGGCGGCGGCTACACCTTC. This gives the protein CASSPDLGGGYTF.

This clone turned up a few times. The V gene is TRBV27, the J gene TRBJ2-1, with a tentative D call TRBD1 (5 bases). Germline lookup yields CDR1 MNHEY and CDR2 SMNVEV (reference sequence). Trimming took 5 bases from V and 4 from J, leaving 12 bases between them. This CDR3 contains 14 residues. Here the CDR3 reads CASSDDSMYNEQFF. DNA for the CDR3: TGTGCCAGCAGTGACGACAGTATGTACAATGAGCAGTTCTTC.

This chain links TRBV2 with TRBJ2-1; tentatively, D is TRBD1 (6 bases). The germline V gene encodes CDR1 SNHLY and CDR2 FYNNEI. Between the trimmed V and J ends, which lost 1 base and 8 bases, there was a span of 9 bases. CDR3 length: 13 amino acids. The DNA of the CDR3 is TGTGCCAGCAGTGAAGGTGGGGGCGATGAGCAGTTCTTC. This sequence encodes CASSEGGGDEQFF.

CDR3 DNA sequence: TGTGCCAGCAGCAAAGTTGGGGGGGTTCAGCCCCAGCATTTT. Protein: CASSKVGGVQPQHF. This sequence joins TRBV21-1 and TRBJ1-5. TRBV21-1 is described as a pseudogene. The CDR3 extends over 14 amino acids.

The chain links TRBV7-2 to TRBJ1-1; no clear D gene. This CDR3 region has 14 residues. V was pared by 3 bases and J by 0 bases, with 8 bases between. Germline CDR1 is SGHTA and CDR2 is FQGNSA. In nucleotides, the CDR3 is TGTGCCAGCAGCTTTCTGACACTGAACACTGAAGCTTTCTTT. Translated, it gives CASSFLTLNTEAFF.

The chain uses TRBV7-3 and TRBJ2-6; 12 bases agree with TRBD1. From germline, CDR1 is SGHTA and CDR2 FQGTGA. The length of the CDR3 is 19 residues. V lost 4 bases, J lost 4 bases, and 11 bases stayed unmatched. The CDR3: CASSSRTGQGAQGANVLTF. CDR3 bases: TGTGCCAGCAGCTCCAGGACGGGACAGGGGGCGCAGGGGGCCAACGTCCTGACTTTC.

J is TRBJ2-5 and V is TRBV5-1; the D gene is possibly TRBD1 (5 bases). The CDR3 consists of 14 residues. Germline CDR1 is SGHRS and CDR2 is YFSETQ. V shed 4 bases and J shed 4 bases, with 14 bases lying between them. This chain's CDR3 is CASSLEQGIETQYF. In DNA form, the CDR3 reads TGCGCCAGCAGCCTTGAGCAGGGTATAGAGACCCAGTACTTC.

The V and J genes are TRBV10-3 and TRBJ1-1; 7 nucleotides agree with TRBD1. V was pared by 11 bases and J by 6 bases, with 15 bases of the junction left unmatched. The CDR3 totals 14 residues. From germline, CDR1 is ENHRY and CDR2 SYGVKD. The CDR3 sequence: CAVSGTADNAEAFF. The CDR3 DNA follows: TGTGCCGTCTCCGGGACAGCTGACAACGCTGAAGCTTTCTTT.

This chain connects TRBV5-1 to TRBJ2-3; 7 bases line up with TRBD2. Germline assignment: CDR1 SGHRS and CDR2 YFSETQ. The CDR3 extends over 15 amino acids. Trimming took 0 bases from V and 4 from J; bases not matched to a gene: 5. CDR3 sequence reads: CASSLVVAGADTQYF. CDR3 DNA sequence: TGCGCCAGCAGCTTGGTCGTTGCGGGAGCAGATACGCAGTATTTT. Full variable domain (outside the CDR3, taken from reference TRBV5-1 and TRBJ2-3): KAGVTQTPRYLIKTRGQQVTLSCSPISGHRSVSWYQQTPGQGLQFLFEYFSETQRNKGNFPGRFSGRQFSNSRSEMNVSTLELGDSALYLCASSLVVAGADTQYFGPGTRLTVL.

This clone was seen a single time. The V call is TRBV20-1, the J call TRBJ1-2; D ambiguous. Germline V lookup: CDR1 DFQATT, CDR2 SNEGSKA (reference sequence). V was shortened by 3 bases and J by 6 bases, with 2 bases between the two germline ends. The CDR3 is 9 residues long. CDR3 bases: TGCAGTGCTAGGGATGGCTACACCTTC. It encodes CSARDGYTF.

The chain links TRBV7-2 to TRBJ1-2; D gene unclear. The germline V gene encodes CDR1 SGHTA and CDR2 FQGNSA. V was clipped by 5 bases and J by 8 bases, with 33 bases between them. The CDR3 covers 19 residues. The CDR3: CASSRLAMTGVGRKTGYTF. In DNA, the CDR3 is TGTGCCAGCAGCAGATTGGCTATGACCGGGGTTGGCAGGAAAACCGGCTACACCTTC.

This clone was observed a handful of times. DNA for the CDR3: TGTGCCAGCAGCTTAGCTGGGCGGACTCCCCGGGGCTACACCTTC. This gives the protein CASSLAGRTPRGYTF. The chain joins TRBV7-9 to TRBJ1-2; D is unclear. The CDR3 extends over 15 amino acids. CDR1 and CDR2 from the germline V gene are SEHNR and FQNEAQ (reference sequence). The ends were cut back, 0 bases at V and 8 bases at J, with 16 bases in the middle.

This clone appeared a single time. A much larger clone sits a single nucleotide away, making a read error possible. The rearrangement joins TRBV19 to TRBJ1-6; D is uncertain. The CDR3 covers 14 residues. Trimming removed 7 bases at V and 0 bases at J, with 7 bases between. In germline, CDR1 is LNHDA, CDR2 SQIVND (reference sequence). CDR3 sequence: CASKQSSYNSPLHF. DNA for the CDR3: TGTGCCAGTAAACAGAGCTCCTATAATTCACCCCTCCACTTT.

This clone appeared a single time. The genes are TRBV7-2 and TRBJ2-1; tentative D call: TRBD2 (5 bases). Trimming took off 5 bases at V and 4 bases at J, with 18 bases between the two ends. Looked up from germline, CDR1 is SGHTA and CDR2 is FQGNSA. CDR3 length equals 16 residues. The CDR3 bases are TGTGCCAGCAGCCCGGAGGAAGGCATATCTTACAATGAGCAGTTCTTC. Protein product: CASSPEEGISYNEQFF. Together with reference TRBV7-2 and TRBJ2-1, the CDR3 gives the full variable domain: GAGVSQSPSNKVTEKGKDVELRCDPISGHTALYWYRQSLGQGLEFLIYFQGNSAPDKSGLPSDRFSAERTGGSVSTLTIQRTQQEDSAVYLCASSPEEGISYNEQFFGPGTRLTVL.